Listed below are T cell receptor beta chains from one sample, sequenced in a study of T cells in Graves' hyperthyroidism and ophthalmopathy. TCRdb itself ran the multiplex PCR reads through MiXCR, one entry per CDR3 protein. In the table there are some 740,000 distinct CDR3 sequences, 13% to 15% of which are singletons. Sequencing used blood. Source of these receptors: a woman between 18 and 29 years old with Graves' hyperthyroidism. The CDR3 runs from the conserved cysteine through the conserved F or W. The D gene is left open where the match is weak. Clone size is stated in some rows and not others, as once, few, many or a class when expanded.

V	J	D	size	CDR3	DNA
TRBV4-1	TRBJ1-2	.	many	CASSHHTSDGYTF	TGCGCCAGCAGCCACCATACGTCAGATGGCTACACCTTC
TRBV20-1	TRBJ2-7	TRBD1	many	CSAQMVEDRGFFYEQYF	TGCAGTGCCCAGATGGTAGAAGACAGGGGCTTTTTCTACGAGCAGTACTTC
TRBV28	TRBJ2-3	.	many	CASSLPFASDTQYF	TGTGCCAGCAGCCTCCCGTTTGCTTCAGATACGCAGTATTTT
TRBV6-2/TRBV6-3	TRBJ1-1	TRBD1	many	CASSSISPRQGTEAFF	TGTGCCAGCAGTTCTATATCCCCGAGACAGGGGACTGAAGCTTTCTTT
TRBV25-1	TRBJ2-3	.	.	CASSGALGTDTQYF	TGTGCCAGCAGTGGTGCATTAGGCACAGATACGCAGTATTTT
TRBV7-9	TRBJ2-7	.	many	CASSSTQAAYEQYF	TGTGCCAGCAGCTCGACACAGGCAGCCTACGAGCAGTACTTC
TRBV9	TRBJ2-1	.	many	CASSPIGAPLGNEQFF	TGTGCCAGCAGCCCAATAGGGGCACCGTTGGGCAATGAGCAGTTCTTC
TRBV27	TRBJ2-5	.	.	CASSLIGMRETQYF	TGTGCCAGCAGTTTAATAGGGATGAGAGAGACCCAGTACTTC
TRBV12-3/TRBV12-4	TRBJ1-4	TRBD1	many	CASRGQGATNEKLFF	TGTGCCAGCAGGGGACAGGGGGCAACTAATGAAAAACTGTTTTTT
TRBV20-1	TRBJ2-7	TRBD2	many	CSARGLADSYEQYF	TGCAGTGCTAGAGGACTAGCGGACTCCTACGAGCAGTACTTC
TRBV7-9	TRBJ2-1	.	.	CASSPGRQGILNEQFF	TGTGCCAGCAGCCCCGGCCGGCAGGGTATTTTGAATGAGCAGTTCTTC
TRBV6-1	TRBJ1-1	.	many	CASSGDAGRTEAFF	TGTGCCAGCAGTGGAGACGCGGGCAGGACTGAAGCTTTCTTT
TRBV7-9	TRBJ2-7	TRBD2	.	CASSFTGLAAEQYF	TGTGCCAGCAGCTTTACGGGACTAGCAGCCGAGCAGTACTTC
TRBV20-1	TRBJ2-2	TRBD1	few	CSAPKWTGTNTGELFF	TGCAGTGCACCAAAGTGGACAGGGACGAACACCGGGGAGCTGTTTTTT
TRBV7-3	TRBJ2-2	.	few	CASSGSYGNTGELFF	TGTGCCAGCAGCGGGAGCTATGGGAACACCGGGGAGCTGTTTTTT
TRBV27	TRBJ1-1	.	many	CASRTLNTEAFF	TGTGCCAGCAGGACCTTGAACACTGAAGCTTTCTTT
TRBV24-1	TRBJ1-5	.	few	CATSEGGLGNQPQHF	TGTGCCACCAGTGAGGGGGGTTTGGGCAATCAGCCCCAGCATTTT
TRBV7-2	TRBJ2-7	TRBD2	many	CASSLRKREISYEQYF	TGTGCCAGCAGCTTACGTAAGCGGGAGATATCCTACGAGCAGTACTTC
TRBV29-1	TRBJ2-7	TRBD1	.	CSVDNRDSDEQYF	TGCAGCGTTGATAACCGGGACAGTGACGAGCAGTACTTC
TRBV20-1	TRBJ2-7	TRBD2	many	CSASPTSGREIYEQYF	TGCAGTGCTAGCCCGACTAGCGGGAGAGAGATCTACGAGCAGTACTTC
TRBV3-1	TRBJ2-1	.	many	CASSQDGDWEQFF	TGTGCCAGCAGCCAAGATGGGGATTGGGAGCAGTTCTTC
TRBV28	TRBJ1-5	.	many	CASIRGGNRPQHF	TGTGCCAGCATAAGGGGGGGGAATCGGCCCCAGCATTTT
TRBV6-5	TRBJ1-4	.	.	CASSYSLGSNEKLFF	TGTGCCAGCAGTTACTCCTTGGGGTCTAATGAAAAACTGTTTTTT
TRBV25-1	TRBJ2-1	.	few	CASSESFRQETSYNEQFF	TGTGCCAGCAGTGAATCTTTTAGACAGGAGACTTCCTACAATGAGCAGTTCTTC
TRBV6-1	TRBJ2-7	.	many	CASSEASAGPYEQYF	TGTGCCAGCAGTGAGGCTAGCGCGGGGCCCTACGAGCAGTACTTC
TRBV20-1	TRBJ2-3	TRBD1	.	CSARRGQGPDTQYF	TGCAGTGCTAGACGGGGACAGGGCCCAGATACGCAGTATTTT
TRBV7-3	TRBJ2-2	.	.	CASIIQGTGELFF	TGTGCCAGCATCATCCAGGGTACCGGGGAGCTGTTTTTT
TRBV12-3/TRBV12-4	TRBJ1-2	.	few	CASRQNLNYGYTF	TGTGCCAGCCGACAGAACCTTAACTATGGCTACACCTTC
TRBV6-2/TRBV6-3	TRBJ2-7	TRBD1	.	CASTRAPGQGYEQYF	TGTGCCAGCACCCGAGCACCGGGACAGGGGTACGAGCAGTACTTC
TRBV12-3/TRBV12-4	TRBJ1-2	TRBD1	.	CASSSGTGALNYGYTF	TGTGCCAGCAGTTCCGGGACAGGGGCGTTGAACTATGGCTACACCTTC
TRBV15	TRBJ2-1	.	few	CATSRNSRRRSPSYNEQFF	TGTGCCACCAGCAGAAATTCACGAAGGAGGAGCCCCTCCTACAATGAGCAGTTCTTC
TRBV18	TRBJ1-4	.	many	CASSPFRNEKLFF	TGTGCCAGCTCACCGTTTAGAAATGAAAAACTGTTTTTT
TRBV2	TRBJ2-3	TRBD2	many	CASRRTSGITDTQYF	TGTGCCAGCAGAAGGACTAGCGGAATCACAGATACGCAGTATTTT
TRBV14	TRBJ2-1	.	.	CASSPAGLGNEQFF	TGTGCCAGCAGCCCTGCAGGGCTCGGAAATGAGCAGTTCTTC
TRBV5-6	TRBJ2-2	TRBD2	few	CASSFWTSGDPNTGELFF	TGTGCCAGCAGCTTTTGGACTAGCGGGGACCCTAACACCGGGGAGCTGTTTTTT
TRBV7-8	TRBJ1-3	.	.	CASSSSGTGNTIYF	TGTGCCAGCAGCTCCTCAGGAACAGGAAACACCATATATTTT
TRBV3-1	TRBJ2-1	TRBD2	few	CASSPPILAGYNEQFF	TGTGCCAGCAGCCCACCCATACTAGCGGGATATAATGAGCAGTTCTTC
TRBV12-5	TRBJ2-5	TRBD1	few	CASGLLDREAQYF	TGTGCTAGTGGTTTGCTCGACAGGGAAGCCCAGTACTTC
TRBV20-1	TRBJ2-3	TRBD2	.	CSAREAGGLAGLQYF	TGCAGTGCTAGAGAGGCGGGGGGACTAGCGGGATTGCAGTATTTT
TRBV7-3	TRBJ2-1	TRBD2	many	CASSASGAGGYNEQFF	TGTGCCAGCAGCGCGTCTGGAGCGGGAGGGTACAATGAGCAGTTCTTC
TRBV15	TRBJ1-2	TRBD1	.	CATSSQGQGDYGYTF	TGTGCCACCAGCAGCCAGGGACAGGGAGACTATGGCTACACCTTC
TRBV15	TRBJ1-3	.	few	CATSRDGKGSDSGNTIYF	TGTGCCACCAGCAGAGATGGTAAAGGGTCGGACTCTGGAAACACCATATATTTT
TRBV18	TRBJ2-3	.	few	CASSPLGLATDTQYF	TGTGCCAGCTCACCATTGGGACTGGCCACAGATACGCAGTATTTT
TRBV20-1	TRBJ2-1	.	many	CSLSSSYNEQFF	TGCAGTTTATCCAGCTCCTACAATGAGCAGTTCTTC
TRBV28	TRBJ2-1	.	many	CATLWTGNEQFF	TGTGCCACCTTATGGACGGGCAATGAGCAGTTCTTC
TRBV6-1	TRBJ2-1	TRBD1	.	CASTGDRVVREQFF	TGTGCCAGCACCGGGGACAGGGTAGTAAGGGAGCAGTTCTTC
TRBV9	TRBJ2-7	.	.	CASSVGVTLSYEQYF	TGTGCCAGCAGCGTAGGGGTAACCCTATCCTACGAGCAGTACTTC
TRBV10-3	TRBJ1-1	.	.	CAISETVNTEAFF	TGTGCCATCAGTGAAACGGTGAACACTGAAGCTTTCTTT
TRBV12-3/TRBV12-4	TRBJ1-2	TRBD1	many	CASTYIGTGRGYTF	TGTGCCAGCACCTACATAGGGACAGGCAGAGGCTACACCTTC
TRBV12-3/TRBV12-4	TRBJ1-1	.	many	CASSFRGLNTEAFF	TGTGCCAGCAGTTTTCGGGGTTTGAACACTGAAGCTTTCTTT
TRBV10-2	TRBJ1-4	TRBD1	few	CASSPTGFNEKLFF	TGCGCCAGCAGCCCGACAGGGTTTAATGAAAAACTGTTTTTT
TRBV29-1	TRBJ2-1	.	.	CSVEDAPIAIRPYNEQFF	TGCAGCGTTGAAGATGCTCCTATAGCGATCCGACCTTACAATGAGCAGTTCTTC
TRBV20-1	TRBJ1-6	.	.	CSARPGGHNSPLHF	TGCAGTGCTAGACCTGGTGGCCATAATTCACCCCTCCACTTT
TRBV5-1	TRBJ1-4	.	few	CASSLSRQNEKLFF	TGCGCCAGCAGCTTGTCCAGGCAAAATGAAAAACTGTTTTTT
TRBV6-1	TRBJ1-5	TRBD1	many	CASSDGTGRSGGNQPQHF	TGTGCCAGCAGTGACGGGACAGGGCGTTCAGGCGGCAATCAGCCCCAGCATTTT
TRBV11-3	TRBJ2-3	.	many	CASSPPYEGRPIDTQYF	TGTGCCAGCAGCCCCCCCTATGAGGGGAGGCCCATAGATACGCAGTATTTT
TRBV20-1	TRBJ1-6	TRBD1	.	CSARGQPNSPLHF	TGCAGTGCTAGGGGACAGCCTAATTCACCCCTCCACTTT